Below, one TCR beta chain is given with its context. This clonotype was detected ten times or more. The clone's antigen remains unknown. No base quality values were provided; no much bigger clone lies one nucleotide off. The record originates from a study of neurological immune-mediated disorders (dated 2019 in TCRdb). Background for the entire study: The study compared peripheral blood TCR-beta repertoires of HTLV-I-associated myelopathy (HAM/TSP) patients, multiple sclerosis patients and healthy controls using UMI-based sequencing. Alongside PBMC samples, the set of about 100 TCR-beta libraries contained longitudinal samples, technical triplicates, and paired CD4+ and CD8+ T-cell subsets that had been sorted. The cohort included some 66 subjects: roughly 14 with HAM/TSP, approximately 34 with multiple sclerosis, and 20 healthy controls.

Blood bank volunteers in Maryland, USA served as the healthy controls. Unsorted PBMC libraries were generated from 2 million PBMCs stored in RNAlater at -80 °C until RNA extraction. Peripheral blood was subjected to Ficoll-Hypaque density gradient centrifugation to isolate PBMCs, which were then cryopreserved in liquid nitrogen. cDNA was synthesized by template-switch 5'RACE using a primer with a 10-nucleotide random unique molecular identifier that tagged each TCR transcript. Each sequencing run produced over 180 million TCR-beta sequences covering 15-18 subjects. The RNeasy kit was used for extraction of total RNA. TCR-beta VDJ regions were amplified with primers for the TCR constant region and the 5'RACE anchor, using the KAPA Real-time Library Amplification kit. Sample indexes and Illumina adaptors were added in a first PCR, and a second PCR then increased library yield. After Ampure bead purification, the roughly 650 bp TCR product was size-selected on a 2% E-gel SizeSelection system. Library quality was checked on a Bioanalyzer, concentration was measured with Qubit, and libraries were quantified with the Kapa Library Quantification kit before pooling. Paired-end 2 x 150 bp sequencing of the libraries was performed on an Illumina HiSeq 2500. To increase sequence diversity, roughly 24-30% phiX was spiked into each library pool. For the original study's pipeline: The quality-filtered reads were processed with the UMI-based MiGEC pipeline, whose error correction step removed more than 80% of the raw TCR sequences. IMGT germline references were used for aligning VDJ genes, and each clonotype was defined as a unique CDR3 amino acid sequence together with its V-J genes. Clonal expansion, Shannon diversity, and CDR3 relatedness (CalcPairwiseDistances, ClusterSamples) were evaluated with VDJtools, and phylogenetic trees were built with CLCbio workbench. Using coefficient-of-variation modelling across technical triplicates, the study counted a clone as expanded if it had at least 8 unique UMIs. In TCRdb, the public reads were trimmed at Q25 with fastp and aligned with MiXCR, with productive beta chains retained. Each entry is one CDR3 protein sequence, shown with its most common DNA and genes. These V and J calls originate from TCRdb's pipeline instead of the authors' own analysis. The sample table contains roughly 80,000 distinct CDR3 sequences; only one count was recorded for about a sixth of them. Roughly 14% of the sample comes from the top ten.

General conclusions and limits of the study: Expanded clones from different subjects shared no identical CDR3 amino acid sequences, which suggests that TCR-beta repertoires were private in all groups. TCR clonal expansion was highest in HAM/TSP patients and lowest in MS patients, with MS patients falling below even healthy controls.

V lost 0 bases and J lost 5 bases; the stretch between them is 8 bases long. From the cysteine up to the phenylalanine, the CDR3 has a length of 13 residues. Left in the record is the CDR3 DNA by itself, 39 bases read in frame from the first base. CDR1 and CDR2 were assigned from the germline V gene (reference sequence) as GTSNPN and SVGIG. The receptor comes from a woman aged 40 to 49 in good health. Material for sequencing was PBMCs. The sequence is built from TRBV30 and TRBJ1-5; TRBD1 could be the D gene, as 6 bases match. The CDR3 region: CAWSVQGHQPQHF. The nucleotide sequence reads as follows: TGTGCCTGGAGTGTACAGGGTCATCAGCCCCAGCATTTT. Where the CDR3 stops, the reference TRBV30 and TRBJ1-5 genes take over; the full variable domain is SQTIHQWPATLVQPVGSPLSLECTVEGTSNPNLYWYRQAAGRGLQLLFYSVGIGQISSEVPQNLSASRPQDRQFILSSKKLLLSDSGFYLCAWSVQGHQPQHFGDGTRLSIL.